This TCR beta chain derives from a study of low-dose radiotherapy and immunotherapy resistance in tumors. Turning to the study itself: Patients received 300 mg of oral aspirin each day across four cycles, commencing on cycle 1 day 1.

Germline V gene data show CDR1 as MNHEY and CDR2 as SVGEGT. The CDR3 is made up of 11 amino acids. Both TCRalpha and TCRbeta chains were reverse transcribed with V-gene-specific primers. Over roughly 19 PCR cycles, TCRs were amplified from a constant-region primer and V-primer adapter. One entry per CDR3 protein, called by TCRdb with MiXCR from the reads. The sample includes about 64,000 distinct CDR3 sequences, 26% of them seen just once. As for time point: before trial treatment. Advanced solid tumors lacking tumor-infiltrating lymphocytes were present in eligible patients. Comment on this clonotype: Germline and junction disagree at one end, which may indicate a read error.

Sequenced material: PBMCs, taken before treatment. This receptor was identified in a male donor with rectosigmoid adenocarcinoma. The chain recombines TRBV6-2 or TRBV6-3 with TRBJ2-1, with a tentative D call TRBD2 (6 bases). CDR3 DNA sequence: TGTGCCAGCACAAACGGGCGGGATCCCCACTTC. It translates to CASTNGRDPHF.